The rows below give T cell receptor beta chains drawn from one sample of a study of blood T cell repertoires in COVID-19. Data came from immunoSEQ multiplex PCR; TCRdb stores just in-frame clones and leaves some out. Here the sample spans a few hundred thousand clones, approximately 80% being singletons. The sample consisted of peripheral blood. These receptors all come from a woman between 40 and 50 years old who had recovered from COVID-19. Each CDR3 is given with its conserved first and last residue. Fields, in order: D gene, clone size, J gene, V gene, CDR3 protein, CDR3 DNA. D genes are given only for firm matches. Size is stated for part of the rows, as once, few or many counts, or as a class when the clone is expanded.

d_call: -; clone_size: once; j_call: TRBJ2-7; v_call: TRBV27; cdr3_aa: CASPRGGTYEQYF; cdr3_nt: TGTGCCAGCCCTCGGGGAGGAACCTACGAGCAGTACTTC
d_call: -; clone_size: -; j_call: TRBJ1-2; v_call: TRBV5-6; cdr3_aa: CASSRRGNYGYTF; cdr3_nt: TGTGCCAGCAGCCGACGGGGGAACTATGGCTACACCTTC
d_call: -; clone_size: -; j_call: TRBJ2-4; v_call: TRBV30; cdr3_aa: CAWSATGLTKNIQYF; cdr3_nt: TGTGCCTGGAGTGCTACCGGACTCACCAAAAACATTCAGTACTTC
d_call: -; clone_size: -; j_call: TRBJ1-2; v_call: TRBV5-8; cdr3_aa: CASSLTRSGYGYTF; cdr3_nt: TGTGCCAGCAGCTTGACGAGGTCCGGTTATGGCTACACCTTC
d_call: -; clone_size: -; j_call: TRBJ1-2; v_call: TRBV7-2; cdr3_aa: CASSLGGAGAVISGYTF; cdr3_nt: TGTGCCAGCAGCTTAGGAGGAGCAGGGGCCGTCATTAGTGGCTACACCTTC
d_call: TRBD2; clone_size: few; j_call: TRBJ2-5; v_call: TRBV5-1; cdr3_aa: CASGWGLAGPQETQYF; cdr3_nt: TGCGCCAGCGGATGGGGGCTAGCGGGGCCCCAAGAGACCCAGTACTTC
d_call: TRBD2; clone_size: -; j_call: TRBJ2-7; v_call: TRBV4-1; cdr3_aa: CASSQATSGLAGGLARDYEQYF; cdr3_nt: TGCGCCAGCAGCCAAGCAACGTCCGGACTAGCGGGGGGGCTGGCTCGGGACTACGAGCAGTACTTC
d_call: TRBD1; clone_size: few; j_call: TRBJ2-7; v_call: TRBV5-6; cdr3_aa: CASSLRQGEQYF; cdr3_nt: TGTGCCAGCAGCTTGAGACAGGGCGAGCAGTACTTC
d_call: TRBD1; clone_size: -; j_call: TRBJ1-2; v_call: TRBV2; cdr3_aa: CASVATGQQYGYTF; cdr3_nt: TGTGCCAGCGTGGCAACGGGACAGCAATATGGCTACACCTTC
d_call: -; clone_size: -; j_call: TRBJ1-1; v_call: TRBV3-1/TRBV3-2; cdr3_aa: CASSPQGIGEAFF; cdr3_nt: TGTGCCAGCAGCCCACAGGGTATTGGGGAAGCTTTCTTT
d_call: TRBD1; clone_size: -; j_call: TRBJ1-1; v_call: TRBV19; cdr3_aa: CASSTRTGVVWTEAFF; cdr3_nt: TGTGCCAGTAGTACCAGGACAGGGGTGGTCTGGACTGAAGCTTTCTTT
d_call: TRBD2; clone_size: -; j_call: TRBJ2-1; v_call: TRBV5-1; cdr3_aa: CASSLGLAGNEQFF; cdr3_nt: TGCGCCAGCAGCTTGGGGCTAGCGGGCAATGAGCAGTTCTTC
d_call: -; clone_size: -; j_call: TRBJ1-2; v_call: TRBV11-3; cdr3_aa: CASSPRGYGYTF; cdr3_nt: TGTGCCAGCAGCCCCAGGGGCTATGGCTACACCTTC
d_call: -; clone_size: -; j_call: TRBJ2-5; v_call: TRBV29-1; cdr3_aa: CSVEPGETQYF; cdr3_nt: TGCAGCGTTGAGCCGGGGGAGACCCAGTACTTC
d_call: TRBD1; clone_size: few; j_call: TRBJ1-5; v_call: TRBV7-2; cdr3_aa: CASSLDPGGIQPQHF; cdr3_nt: TGTGCCAGCAGCTTAGATCCAGGGGGCATTCAGCCCCAGCATTTT
d_call: TRBD1; clone_size: -; j_call: TRBJ2-2; v_call: TRBV2; cdr3_aa: CASSYETGAGELFF; cdr3_nt: TGTGCCAGCAGTTACGAGACAGGGGCCGGGGAGCTGTTTTTT
d_call: TRBD1; clone_size: -; j_call: TRBJ1-1; v_call: TRBV3-1/TRBV3-2; cdr3_aa: CASSPRQGPKNTEAFF; cdr3_nt: TGTGCCAGCAGCCCTAGACAGGGCCCGAAGAACACTGAAGCTTTCTTT
d_call: TRBD1; clone_size: few; j_call: TRBJ1-1; v_call: TRBV30; cdr3_aa: CAWTYGTGLVSEAFF; cdr3_nt: TGTGCCTGGACCTACGGGACAGGGCTAGTAAGTGAAGCTTTCTTT
d_call: TRBD2; clone_size: once; j_call: TRBJ2-2; v_call: TRBV11-3; cdr3_aa: CASSPTAAGGSFSTGELFF; cdr3_nt: TGTGCCAGCAGCCCTACCGCAGCGGGGGGCTCATTTAGCACCGGGGAGCTGTTTTTT
d_call: TRBD1; clone_size: -; j_call: TRBJ2-7; v_call: TRBV18; cdr3_aa: CASSPTGGHYEQYF; cdr3_nt: TGTGCCAGCTCACCGACAGGGGGCCACTACGAGCAGTACTTC
d_call: -; clone_size: -; j_call: TRBJ1-1; v_call: TRBV2; cdr3_aa: CASKGVLNTEAFF; cdr3_nt: TGTGCCAGCAAGGGAGTTTTGAACACTGAAGCTTTCTTT
d_call: TRBD1; clone_size: -; j_call: TRBJ1-1; v_call: TRBV7-9; cdr3_aa: CASGLLQGATEAFF; cdr3_nt: TGTGCCAGCGGCCTACTACAGGGGGCTACTGAAGCTTTCTTT
d_call: TRBD2; clone_size: -; j_call: TRBJ2-3; v_call: TRBV5-6; cdr3_aa: CASSRPGLATDTQYF; cdr3_nt: TGTGCCAGCAGCCGACCGGGACTAGCAACAGATACGCAGTATTTT
d_call: -; clone_size: -; j_call: TRBJ1-1; v_call: TRBV5-5; cdr3_aa: CASRRSLNTEAFF; cdr3_nt: TGTGCCAGCCGACGGAGCTTGAACACTGAAGCTTTCTTT
d_call: -; clone_size: few; j_call: TRBJ2-7; v_call: TRBV5-4; cdr3_aa: CASSPSIERVTYEQYF; cdr3_nt: TGTGCCAGCAGTCCCAGCATTGAGCGGGTGACCTACGAGCAGTACTTC
d_call: -; clone_size: -; j_call: TRBJ1-3; v_call: TRBV30; cdr3_aa: CAWSAFSGNTIYF; cdr3_nt: TGTGCCTGGAGTGCATTTTCTGGAAACACCATATATTTT
d_call: TRBD1; clone_size: -; j_call: TRBJ1-2; v_call: TRBV4-3; cdr3_aa: CASSQSARDSPKQFPGYTF; cdr3_nt: TGCGCCAGCAGCCAAAGCGCTCGGGACAGCCCCAAACAGTTTCCTGGCTACACCTTC
d_call: TRBD1; clone_size: -; j_call: TRBJ1-1; v_call: TRBV7-2; cdr3_aa: CASSFTGETEAFF; cdr3_nt: TGTGCCAGCAGCTTTACAGGGGAGACTGAAGCTTTCTTT